These 9 T cell receptor beta chains were sequenced from one sample in a study of shared clonotypes between healthy human individuals. Sequencing was performed with immunoSEQ multiplex PCR; in TCRdb, only in-frame clones are kept and a portion is missing. This table holds 1.6 million or so clones, 95% to 97% found once. The sequenced sample was naive CD4+ T cells sorted from blood. The subset was: CD45RA+ positively selected. The origin of the receptors is a man aged 30 to 45 in good health.

J is TRBJ2-1 and V is TRBV2; D not resolved. The CDR3 runs to 11 residues. Trimming took 8 bases from V and 5 from J, leaving 7 bases between them. The germline CDR1 and CDR2 sequences are SNHLY and FYNNEI. The CDR3 sequence: CASGRNNEQFF. In DNA form, the CDR3 reads TGTGCCAGCGGACGGAACAATGAGCAGTTCTTC. The full variable domain, its missing parts supplied by reference TRBV2 and TRBJ2-1, is EPEVTQTPSHQVTQMGQEVILRCVPISNHLYFYWYRQILGQKVEFLVSFYNNEISEKSEIFDDQFSVERPDGSNFTLKIRSTKLEDSAMYFCASGRNNEQFFGPGTRLTVL.

This chain links TRBV7-9 with TRBJ2-5; D gene uncertain. The V gene lost 4 bases and the J gene lost 2 bases, with 11 bases spanning the gap. From germline, CDR1 is SEHNR and CDR2 FQNEAQ (reference sequence). This CDR3 spans 14 amino acids. The CDR3 DNA is TGTGCCAGCAGCTCGGACGGCCATCAAGAGACCCAGTACTTC. Its translation is CASSSDGHQETQYF.

This clone was seen just once. J is TRBJ2-5 and V is TRBV27, with D perhaps matching TRBD1 (6 bases). The CDR3 contains 16 residues. Trimming removed 5 bases at V and 1 base at J, with 17 bases between. CDR1 and CDR2 (germline): MNHEY, SMNVEV (reference sequence). CDR3 bases: TGTGCCAGCAGTCCTTTAGGCAGGGGAGCCCAAGAGACCCAGTACTTC. It codes for CASSPLGRGAQETQYF.

This chain's CDR3 is CASSFRAGGSYEQYF. In nucleotides, the CDR3 is TGCGCCAGCAGCTTTCGAGCAGGGGGATCCTACGAGCAGTACTTC. The V and J genes are TRBV5-1 and TRBJ2-7, with 7 bases identical to TRBD1. The V gene end was trimmed by 2 bases and the J gene end by 1 base; junction bases not matched to a gene: 6. Germline V gene sequence: CDR1 SGHRS, CDR2 YFSETQ. CDR3 length: 15 residues.

The V gene is TRBV19, the J gene TRBJ1-5, with 7 bases fitting TRBD1. Germline V gene lookup returns CDR1 LNHDA and CDR2 SQIVND (reference sequence). The CDR3 has 13 residues. V lost 10 bases to trimming and J lost 2 bases; unmatched junction nucleotides: 5. Here the CDR3 reads CATADRRNQPQHF. CDR3 nucleotide sequence: TGTGCCACGGCGGACAGGCGCAATCAGCCCCAGCATTTT.

This sequence joins TRBV6-5 and TRBJ1-2; TRBD1 is a possible D gene (6 bases). The V end was cut by 2 bases, the J end by 2 bases, with 9 bases between. This CDR3 is built from 14 residues. Germline V gives CDR1 MNHEY, CDR2 SVGAGI. In DNA, the CDR3 is TGTGCCAGCAGTTACGACAGGACAAACTATGGCTACACCTTC. Translation gives CASSYDRTNYGYTF.

V is TRBV4-3 and J is TRBJ2-3, with TRBD1 matching over 8 bases. V was pared by 1 base and J by 1 base, with 4 bases of the junction left unmatched. The CDR3 consists of 16 residues. CDR1 and CDR2 (germline): LGHNA, YSLEER. DNA for the CDR3: TGCGCCAGCAGCCAAGGGACGGGACAGGGCACAGATACGCAGTATTTT. As protein: CASSQGTGQGTDTQYF.

The rearrangement joins TRBV4-3 to TRBJ2-1; 9 nucleotides match TRBD2. V was pared by 1 base and J by 2 bases, with 6 bases of the junction left unmatched. This CDR3 is 17 amino acids long. The germline V gene encodes CDR1 LGHNA and CDR2 YSLEER. CDR3 sequence reads: CASSQGSGRVTYNEQFF. Written as DNA, the CDR3 is TGCGCCAGCAGCCAAGGTAGCGGGAGAGTCACCTACAATGAGCAGTTCTTC.

The chain carries TRBV2 and TRBJ2-2; 9 bases line up with TRBD1. The CDR3 sequence is 16 residues long. V trimming: 5 bases; J trimming: 4 bases; junction bases outside the gene matches: 8. The V gene's germline CDR1 is SNHLY and CDR2 FYNNEI. The CDR3 is CASSRDREARTGELFF. In DNA, the CDR3 is TGTGCCAGCAGTCGGGACAGGGAAGCTCGCACCGGGGAGCTGTTTTTT.